Listed here are 8 T cell receptor beta chains from one sample, sequenced in a study of blood T cell repertoires in COVID-19. Generated by immunoSEQ multiplex PCR, the TCRdb table keeps only in-frame clones and is missing some. Of over 100,000 clones in the sample, 65% to 90% are singletons; the top ten hold almost 8.5%. Sequencing input: peripheral blood. These receptors were obtained from a woman between 55 and 75 years old with active or convalescent COVID-19.

This chain links TRBV28 with TRBJ1-4; TRBD1 matches at 9 bases. CDR1 MDHEN and CDR2 SYDVKM come from the germline V gene. This CDR3 spans 17 amino acids. With V trimmed by 7 bases and J by 11 bases, 20 bases remained unmatched. The CDR3 region has the DNA TGTGCCAGCACCATTTTTGACCTGACAGGGGGAGTGGGCAAACTGTTTTTT. Its protein is CASTIFDLTGGVGKLFF. The variable domain in full, with the rest retrieved from reference TRBV28 and TRBJ1-4, is DVKVTQSSRYLVKRTGEKVFLECVQDMDHENMFWYRQDPGLGLRLIYFSYDVKMKEKGDIPEGYSVSREKKERFSLILESASTNQTSMYLCASTIFDLTGGVGKLFFGSGTQLSVL.

There are a few counts of this clone. The V call is TRBV14, the J call TRBJ2-5; the D gene is possibly TRBD1 (5 bases). Germline lookup yields CDR1 SGHDN and CDR2 FVKESK. Between the trimmed V and J ends, which lost 4 bases and 3 bases, there was a span of 12 bases. The CDR3 runs to 14 residues. The CDR3: CASSPRAREETQYF. Here the CDR3 DNA reads TGTGCCAGCAGCCCGAGAGCCAGGGAAGAGACCCAGTACTTC.

The chain employs TRBV5-1 and TRBJ1-6; 8 nucleotides match TRBD1. CDR3 size: 13 residues. The J segment lost 8 bases and the V segment lost 4 bases, leaving 2 bases of the junction unmatched. CDR1 SGHRS and CDR2 YFSETQ come from the germline V gene. CDR3 nucleotide sequence: TGCGCCAGCAGCCCGACAGGGGATTCACCCCTCCACTTT. Translated: CASSPTGDSPLHF. The entire variable domain, with the rest obtained from reference TRBV5-1 and TRBJ1-6, is as follows: KAGVTQTPRYLIKTRGQQVTLSCSPISGHRSVSWYQQTPGQGLQFLFEYFSETQRNKGNFPGRFSGRQFSNSRSEMNVSTLELGDSALYLCASSPTGDSPLHFGNGTRLTVT.

This clone has only one observation. V usage is TRBV5-1 and J usage is TRBJ1-1, with D unresolved. CDR3 length: 14 residues. Trimming removed 2 bases at V and 7 bases at J, with 15 bases between. Germline V lookup: CDR1 SGHRS, CDR2 YFSETQ. CDR3 coding DNA: TGCGCCAGCAGCTTACTGATGGAGGGCGGTGAAGCTTTCTTT. Its protein is CASSLLMEGGEAFF.

The CDR3 protein is CATNRDGTDTQYF. The CDR3 DNA reads as TGTGCCACCAACAGGGATGGCACAGATACGCAGTATTTT. The chain employs TRBV24-1 and TRBJ2-3; D perhaps matches TRBD1 (6 bases). CDR3 length: 13 residues. Trimming pared 8 bases from V and 1 base from J, leaving 9 bases between. Germline V lookup: CDR1 KGHDR, CDR2 SFDVKD.

The V gene is TRBV3-1 (or the pseudogene TRBV3-2), the J gene TRBJ2-1, with 8 bases aligning to TRBD1. With V trimmed by 5 bases and J by 0 bases, 3 bases remained unmatched. This CDR3 has 15 amino acids. CDR1 and CDR2 (germline): LGHDT, YNNKEL (reference sequence). In nucleotides, the CDR3 is TGTGCCAGCAGCACAGGGACAGGCTCCTACAATGAGCAGTTCTTC. This sequence encodes CASSTGTGSYNEQFF.

The chain combines TRBV11-3 with TRBJ2-3; D gene ambiguous. With 1 base removed from V and 1 base from J, the gap between germline ends came to 6 bases. The CDR3 is 14 residues long. Germline values: CDR1 SGHNT, CDR2 YENEEA. The CDR3 DNA is TGTGCCAGCAGCTTAGGTGCAGGCACAGATACGCAGTATTTT. Translated: CASSLGAGTDTQYF.

V and J are TRBV28 and TRBJ1-2; no clear D. From germline, CDR1 is MDHEN and CDR2 SYDVKM. Trimming took 3 bases from V and 2 from J, leaving 10 bases between them. This CDR3 spans 14 amino acids. CDR3 nucleotide sequence: TGTGCCAGCAGTTTTCTGCTAGGAAACTATGGCTACACCTTC. This translates into CASSFLLGNYGYTF.